The 28 T cell receptor beta chains given below trace back to one sample, sequenced in a study of T cells in Graves' hyperthyroidism and ophthalmopathy. From RNA transcripts, TCR beta CDR3 regions were amplified. Initially, a first-round RT-PCR of the TCR CDR3 employed the HTBI primer set. TCRdb reprocessed the multiplex PCR reads with MiXCR, giving one entry per CDR3 protein. Altogether roughly 660,000 distinct CDR3 sequences are present, about 18% being singletons, with the ten largest covering 15% to 18%. Sequencing used blood. Every receptor here comes from a man aged 45-65 years with Graves' hyperthyroidism.

This clonotype was detected a few times. This rearrangement joins TRBV18 to TRBJ1-4; D call uncertain. Germline V gene sequence: CDR1 KGHSH, CDR2 LQKENI. This CDR3 comprises 14 residues. Trimming shortened V by 1 base and J by 1 base, and 4 bases separated the two germline ends. The DNA of the CDR3 is TGTGCCAGCTCACCACAGAAAACTAATGAAAAACTGTTTTTT. Protein product: CASSPQKTNEKLFF.

The chain employs TRBV11-3 and TRBJ2-2; a possible D gene is TRBD1 (6 bases). CDR1 is SGHNT and CDR2 is YENEEA in the germline V gene. V shed 5 bases and J shed 1 base, with 11 bases lying between them. The CDR3 is 15 amino acids. CDR3 residues: CASSKSTGNTGELFF. CDR3 DNA: TGTGCCAGCAGCAAGTCGACAGGGAACACCGGGGAGCTGTTTTTT.

Ten or more counts support this clonotype. This chain links TRBV12-3 or TRBV12-4 with TRBJ1-1; D unclear. Trimming shortened V by 8 bases and J by 1 base, and 11 bases separated the two germline ends. CDR3 length: 13 amino acids. As DNA, the CDR3 is TGTGCCAGCGTGAGACCCCCGAACACTGAAGCTTTCTTT. Its protein is CASVRPPNTEAFF.

In its sample, this clonotype was seen a few times. The J gene is TRBJ2-1, the V gene TRBV18; D remains ambiguous. V was clipped by 3 bases and J by 0 bases, with 6 bases between them. Germline CDR1 is KGHSH and CDR2 is LQKENI. CDR3 size: 14 residues. The DNA for the CDR3 is TGTGCCAGCTCACCTCCCACCTCCTACAATGAGCAGTTCTTC. Translating it yields CASSPPTSYNEQFF.

This clonotype has at least ten counts. The chain is built from TRBV27 and TRBJ2-3; the match to TRBD1 covers 11 bases. The junction had 8 bases not matched to a gene; V was cut back by 5 bases and J by 4 bases. The CDR3 contains 16 residues. In germline, CDR1 is MNHEY, CDR2 SMNVEV (reference sequence). Here the CDR3 DNA reads TGTGCCAGCAGTAGTGTGGGACAGGGGGTAGCAGATACGCAGTATTTT. This gives the protein CASSSVGQGVADTQYF.

The chain combines TRBV3-2 with TRBJ2-5; the table's D call TRBD1 went unverified against the DNA. TRBV3-2 is noted as a pseudogene. There are 14 residues in the CDR3. Written as DNA, the CDR3 is TGTGCCAGCAGTACTACAGGGGGCGCTGAGACCCAGTACTTC. It translates to CASSTTGGAETQYF.

The chain links TRBV7-8 to TRBJ1-3, with 7 bases aligning to TRBD1. The germline V gene encodes CDR1 SGHVS and CDR2 FQNEAQ. Losses at the gene ends were 5 bases for V and 4 bases for J; bases not matched to a gene: 8. This CDR3 is 15 amino acids long. The CDR3: CASSVTGVGGNTIYF. The CDR3 nucleotides are TGTGCCAGCAGCGTTACAGGGGTTGGCGGAAACACCATATATTTT.

The rearrangement links TRBV5-1 to TRBJ2-7; 10 positions agree with TRBD2. The germline CDR1 and CDR2 sequences are SGHRS and YFSETQ. After removal of 0 bases from V and 6 bases from J, the junction contained 3 bases not matched to a gene. The CDR3 has 14 amino acids. The CDR3 protein is CASSLVAGGGEQYF. CDR3 DNA: TGCGCCAGCAGCTTGGTAGCGGGAGGTGGCGAGCAGTACTTC.

This clonotype was counted between two and nine times. Its ends do not fully match the called genes, so a read error is possible. The chain links TRBV6-5 to TRBJ1-4, with D unclear. CDR3 length: 15 residues. Germline V lookup: CDR1 MNHEY, CDR2 SVGAGI. The DNA of the CDR3 is TGTGCCAGCAGTGACTCTCATTACATGGATGAAAAACTGTTTTTT. Amino acids: CASSDSHYMDEKLFF.

This clonotype has only a few counts. The chain links TRBV3-1 to TRBJ2-7, with 11 positions matching TRBD2. V shed 1 base, J shed 0 bases, and the junction held 11 bases outside the gene matches. Germline CDR1 reads LGHDT; CDR2 reads YNNKEL (reference sequence). The CDR3 runs to 19 residues. The CDR3 DNA sequence: TGTGCCAGCAGCCAAGGCTTCCTAGCGGGAGGTTCGAGCTCCTACGAGCAGTACTTC. The encoded protein is CASSQGFLAGGSSSYEQYF.

The gene calls are TRBV28 and TRBJ1-6; 10 positions match TRBD1. The CDR3 runs to 14 residues. J lost 9 bases, V lost 11 bases, and 10 bases had no gene match. The germline V gene encodes CDR1 MDHEN and CDR2 SYDVKM. The CDR3 spells CARLRDRGLSPLHF. The CDR3 region has the DNA TGTGCCCGTCTCCGGGACAGGGGTCTTTCACCCCTCCACTTT.

This clonotype was found many times. The chain is built from TRBV12-3 or TRBV12-4 and TRBJ1-1; D possibly corresponds to TRBD1 (5 bases). The V end was cut by 6 bases, the J end by 4 bases, with 12 bases between. The CDR3 consists of 13 residues. DNA for the CDR3: TGTGCCAGCAGACCGGGGGATAGCACTGAAGCTTTCTTT. Translating gives CASRPGDSTEAFF.

This clonotype was seen ten or more times. The chain carries TRBV12-3 or TRBV12-4 and TRBJ1-1; D uncertain. CDR3 length: 17 residues. V lost 1 base, J lost 0 bases, and 15 bases lay in between. CDR3 sequence (DNA): TGTGCCAGCAGTTTAGGATATGTTCCTGCTCTGAACACTGAAGCTTTCTTT. Its translation: CASSLGYVPALNTEAFF.

This clonotype was seen more than once but under ten times. This chain connects TRBV19 to TRBJ2-1; 7 nucleotides match TRBD2. The germline V gene encodes CDR1 LNHDA and CDR2 SQIVND (reference sequence). This CDR3 is 17 amino acids long. V was pared by 0 bases and J by 4 bases, with 9 bases of the junction left unmatched. The CDR3: CASSIDPRDYSYNEQFF. The DNA of the CDR3 is TGTGCCAGTAGTATAGACCCCCGGGACTATTCATACAATGAGCAGTTCTTC.

This clonotype was seen a few times. The chain employs TRBV10-2 and TRBJ1-4, with D unclear. The CDR3 runs to 16 residues. V lost 7 bases to trimming and J lost 0 bases, with 15 bases between them. Germline V gives CDR1 WSHSY, CDR2 SAAADI. CDR3 loop: CASTSLSWPTNEKLFF. The CDR3 coding sequence is TGCGCCAGCACCTCCCTTTCTTGGCCAACTAATGAAAAACTGTTTTTT.

This clonotype was found many times. V is TRBV11-3 and J is TRBJ2-1; no definite D call. The germline V and J ends were trimmed by 4 bases and 8 bases, with 12 bases remaining between them. The length of the CDR3 is 13 residues. CDR1 is SGHNT and CDR2 is YENEEA in the germline V gene. CDR3 DNA sequence: TGTGCCAGCAGCTCTAGACCGTTACATGAGCAGTTCTTC. Amino acid sequence: CASSSRPLHEQFF.

This clonotype showed up many times. The chain carries TRBV2 and TRBJ2-3; 13 positions match TRBD2. This CDR3 is 15 amino acids long. V was pared by 6 bases and J by 3 bases, with 3 bases of the junction left unmatched. Germline V CDR1 and CDR2: SNHLY, FYNNEI. The CDR3 nucleotides are TGTGCCAGCAGGGGGACTAGCGGGACTACAGATACGCAGTATTTT. It yields the protein CASRGTSGTTDTQYF.

This clonotype was recorded at least ten times. The CDR3 loop is CASSQWRQKNIQYF. CDR3 in DNA: TGTGCCAGCAGCCAATGGAGACAGAAAAACATTCAGTACTTC. V usage is TRBV14 and J usage is TRBJ2-4, with D tentatively TRBD1 (5 bases). The CDR3 covers 14 residues. Trimming left V 2 bases short and J 4 bases short, with 9 bases between. Germline V gene lookup returns CDR1 SGHDN and CDR2 FVKESK.

CDR3: CASSDIQGYEQYF. Written as DNA, the CDR3 is TGTGCCAGCAGCGATATTCAGGGGTACGAGCAGTACTTC. The chain employs TRBV5-4 and TRBJ2-7, with a weak D call TRBD1 (6 bases). V shed 4 bases and J shed 4 bases, with 12 bases lying between them. The CDR3 extends over 13 amino acids. The germline CDR1 and CDR2 sequences are SGHNT and YYREEE (reference sequence).

The CDR3 DNA reads as TGTGCCAGCAGCCCTAGCGGGCCGAGCTCCTACGAGCAGTACTTC. Translating it yields CASSPSGPSSYEQYF. The chain carries TRBV6-1 and TRBJ2-7, with 8 positions matching TRBD2. Germline V gene sequence: CDR1 MNHNS, CDR2 SASEGT. J gave up 0 bases and V 6 bases, and 7 bases lay outside the gene matches. CDR3 length: 15 amino acids.

The CDR3 DNA sequence: TGTGCCTGGACCCGGACAGGGGACACTGAAGCTTTCTTT. Residues: CAWTRTGDTEAFF. The chain links TRBV30 to TRBJ1-1; TRBD1 matches 9 bases. The junction had 3 bases not matched to a gene; V was cut back by 4 bases and J by 3 bases. This CDR3 has 13 amino acids. In germline, CDR1 is GTSNPN, CDR2 SVGIG (reference sequence).

This clonotype showed up many times. V gene TRBV11-2 combines with J gene TRBJ2-3; tentatively, D is TRBD2 (5 bases). Germline assignment: CDR1 SGHAT and CDR2 FQNNGV. This CDR3 contains 16 residues. V was shortened by 4 bases and J by 0 bases, with 14 bases between the two germline ends. The CDR3 here is CASSSRLTSSTDTQYF. For the CDR3, the DNA is TGTGCCAGCAGCTCAAGACTAACCTCAAGCACAGATACGCAGTATTTT.

This clonotype has a count of ten or more. V gene TRBV12-3 or TRBV12-4 combines with J gene TRBJ2-1, with D uncertain. The CDR3 totals 13 residues. V was shortened by 5 bases and J by 9 bases, with 14 bases between the two germline ends. The DNA for the CDR3 is TGTGCCAGCAGTCCGCTCGCTAGGACTGAGCAGTTCTTC. It translates to CASSPLARTEQFF.

This clonotype was seen many times. CDR3 residues: CASSGPAGSQPQHF. CDR3 DNA sequence: TGTGCCAGCAGTGGACCTGCAGGATCGCAGCCCCAGCATTTT. The chain has TRBV2 and TRBJ1-5; D remains unclear. V was clipped by 4 bases and J by 7 bases, with 14 bases between them. Germline CDR1 SNHLY, CDR2 FYNNEI. The CDR3 has 14 amino acids.

This clonotype was seen only a few times. The chain couples TRBV30 to TRBJ2-1; 13 bases align to TRBD2. The CDR3 length is 14 residues. V shed 3 bases and J 12 bases; nucleotides not matched to a gene: 8. The germline gives CDR1 GTSNPN, CDR2 SVGIG (reference sequence). The CDR3 nucleotides read TGTGCCTGGAGACTAGCGGGAGGGCCCTCTTGGCAGTTCTTC. It translates to CAWRLAGGPSWQFF.

This clonotype was detected ten times or more. The rearrangement uses TRBV2 and TRBJ1-1, with a possible D match to TRBD1 (6 bases). The V gene's germline CDR1 is SNHLY and CDR2 FYNNEI. Between the trimmed V and J ends, which lost 6 bases and 1 base, there was a span of 9 bases. This CDR3 is built from 13 residues. The CDR3 sequence is CASRGGQNTEAFF. The CDR3 region has the DNA TGTGCCAGCAGGGGGGGACAGAACACTGAAGCTTTCTTT.

This clonotype was seen once. This may stem from a read error, because a much larger clone lies one nucleotide away. V usage is TRBV7-2 and J usage is TRBJ1-1, with TRBD1 matching over 9 bases. The CDR3 consists of 13 residues. Germline CDR1 and CDR2: SGHTA and FQGNSA. The DNA of the CDR3 is TGTGCCGGCAGCTCCCGGACAGGGGACTCAGCTTTCTTT. Translated: CAGSSRTGDSAFF.

This clonotype was recorded at least ten times. The chain combines TRBV14 with TRBJ2-1, with no clear D. V was shortened by 1 base and J by 10 bases, with 5 bases between the two germline ends. The CDR3 runs 11 residues. Germline V gene data show CDR1 as SGHDN and CDR2 as FVKESK. CDR3 residues: CASSQVVEQFF. The CDR3 DNA sequence: TGTGCCAGCAGCCAAGTGGTGGAGCAGTTCTTC. Complete variable domain (other parts from reference TRBV14 and TRBJ2-1): EAGVTQFPSHSVIEKGQTVTLRCDPISGHDNLYWYRRVMGKEIKFLLHFVKESKQDESGMPNNRFLAERTGGTYSTLKVQPAELEDSGVYFCASSQVVEQFFGPGTRLTVL.